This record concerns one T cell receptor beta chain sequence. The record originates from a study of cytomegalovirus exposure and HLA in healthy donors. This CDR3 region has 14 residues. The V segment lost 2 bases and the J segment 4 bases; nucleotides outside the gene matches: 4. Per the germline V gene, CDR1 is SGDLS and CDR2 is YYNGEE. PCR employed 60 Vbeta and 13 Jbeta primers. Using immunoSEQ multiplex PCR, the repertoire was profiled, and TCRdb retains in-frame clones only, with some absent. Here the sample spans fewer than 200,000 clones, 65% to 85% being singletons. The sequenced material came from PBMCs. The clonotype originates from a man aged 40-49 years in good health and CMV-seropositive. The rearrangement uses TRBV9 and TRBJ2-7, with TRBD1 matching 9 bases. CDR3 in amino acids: CASSVGQGRYEQYF. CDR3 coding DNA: TGTGCCAGCAGCGTCGGACAGGGGAGGTACGAGCAGTACTTC.